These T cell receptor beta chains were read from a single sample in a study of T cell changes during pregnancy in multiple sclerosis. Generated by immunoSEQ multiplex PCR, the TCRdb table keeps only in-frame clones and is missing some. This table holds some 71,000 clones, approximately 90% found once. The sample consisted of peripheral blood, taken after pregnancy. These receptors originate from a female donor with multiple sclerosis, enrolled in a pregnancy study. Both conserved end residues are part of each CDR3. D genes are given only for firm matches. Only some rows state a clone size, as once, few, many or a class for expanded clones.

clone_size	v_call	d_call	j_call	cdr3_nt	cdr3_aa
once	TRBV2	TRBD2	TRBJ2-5	TGTGCCAGCAGTGAAGGGCTAGCGGGAGACAGGACCCAGTACTTC	CASSEGLAGDRTQYF
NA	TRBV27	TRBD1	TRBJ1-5	TGTGCCAGCAGTACAAGAGGGGGCGCGGGGCAGCCCCAGCATTTT	CASSTRGGAGQPQHF
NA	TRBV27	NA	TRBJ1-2	TGTGCCAGCAGTTTAAGGACAGACTATGGCTACACCTTC	CASSLRTDYGYTF
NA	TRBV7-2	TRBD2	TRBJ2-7	TGTGCCAGCAGCCTCCGACTAGCGGGAGCCTACGAGCAGTACTTC	CASSLRLAGAYEQYF
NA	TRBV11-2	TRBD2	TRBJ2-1	TGTGCCAGCAGCTTAGCTACTAGCGGGCTGAACAATGAGCAGTTCTTC	CASSLATSGLNNEQFF
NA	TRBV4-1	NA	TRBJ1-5	TGCGCCAGCAGCCAAGATCCACAGATCAATCAGCCCCAGCATTTT	CASSQDPQINQPQHF
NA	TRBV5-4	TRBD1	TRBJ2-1	TGTGCCAGCAGCATGGACAGGGCACAGCAGTTCTTC	CASSMDRAQQFF
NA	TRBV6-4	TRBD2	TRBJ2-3	TGTGCCAGCAGTGAAACTAGCGGAGTGACAGATACGCAGTATTTT	CASSETSGVTDTQYF
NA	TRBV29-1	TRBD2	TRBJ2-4	TGCAGCGTGGGCGGGAGGAGGGACATTCAGTACTTC	CSVGGRRDIQYF
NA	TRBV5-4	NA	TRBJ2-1	TGTGCCAGCAGCTTGGTGGCTAGCCAGAACAATGAGCAGTTCTTC	CASSLVASQNNEQFF
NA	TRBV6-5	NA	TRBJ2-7	TGTGCCAGCAGCCACGAGGGTGTCCCCTCCTACGAGCAGTACTTC	CASSHEGVPSYEQYF
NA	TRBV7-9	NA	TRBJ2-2	TGTGCCAGCAGCTTAGCCGAGCGGTCGAACACCGGGGAGCTGTTTTTT	CASSLAERSNTGELFF
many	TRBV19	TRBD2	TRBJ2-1	TGTGCCAGTACTACCCTAGCGGAAGAATACAATGAGCAGTTCTTC	CASTTLAEEYNEQFF
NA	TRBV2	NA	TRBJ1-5	TGTGCCAGCAGTCGGGACAAACCTCAGCCCCAGCATTTT	CASSRDKPQPQHF
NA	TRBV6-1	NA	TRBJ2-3	TGTGCCAGCAGTGAAGTCCTGGCTGGGGGCGGAGATACGCAGTATTTT	CASSEVLAGGGDTQYF
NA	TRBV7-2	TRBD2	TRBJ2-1	TGTGCCAGCAGCTCAATAGCGGGAGGGATCAATGAGCAGTTCTTC	CASSSIAGGINEQFF
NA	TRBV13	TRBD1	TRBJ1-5	TGTGCCAGCAGCCTGACAGGGGATCATCAGCCCCAGCATTTT	CASSLTGDHQPQHF
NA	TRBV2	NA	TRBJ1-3	TGTGCCAGCAGTGATGGGGGCCATAATGGAAACACCATATATTTT	CASSDGGHNGNTIYF
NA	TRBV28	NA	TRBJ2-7	TGTGCCAGCAGTTCTCCGGTGCCCACCTACGAGCAGTACTTC	CASSSPVPTYEQYF
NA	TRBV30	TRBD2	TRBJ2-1	TGTGCCTGGAGTGTAGGGACTAGCGGGAGAGTCAATGAGCAGTTCTTC	CAWSVGTSGRVNEQFF
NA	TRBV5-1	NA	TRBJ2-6	TGCGCCAGCAGCACTGGACACAACTCTGGGGCCAACGTCCTGACTTTC	CASSTGHNSGANVLTF
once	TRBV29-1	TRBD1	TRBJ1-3	TGCAGCGTTGAAATAACGAGGGGACAGGGTGGTTCAAACACCATATATTTT	CSVEITRGQGGSNTIYF
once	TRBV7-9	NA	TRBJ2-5	TGTGCCAGCAGCTCCGCGGAACACCAAGAGACCCAGTACTTC	CASSSAEHQETQYF
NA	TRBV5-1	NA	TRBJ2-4	TGCGCCAGCAGCTTGGTACAGGGTAGAGACATTCAGTACTTC	CASSLVQGRDIQYF
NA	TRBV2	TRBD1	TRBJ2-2	TGTGCCAGCAGTGTACTGACAGGGACCGGGGAGCTGTTTTTT	CASSVLTGTGELFF
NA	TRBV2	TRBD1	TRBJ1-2	TGTGCCAGCAGTGAATCTACAGGGGAAACGAATGGCTACACCTTC	CASSESTGETNGYTF
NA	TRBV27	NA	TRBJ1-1	TGTGCCAGCCTAAAGGTAGGACAGAAACCAAACACTGAAGCTTTCTTT	CASLKVGQKPNTEAFF
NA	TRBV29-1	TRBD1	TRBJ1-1	TGCAGCACTACGGGACAGGGAACTGAAGCTTTCTTT	CSTTGQGTEAFF
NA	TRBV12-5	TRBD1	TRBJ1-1	TGTGCTAGTGGTCTCTCAGGTCACAGGGGGCTAGCTTTCTTT	CASGLSGHRGLAFF
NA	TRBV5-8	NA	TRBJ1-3	TGTGCCAGCAGCGTTGCGGACACCATATATTTT	CASSVADTIYF
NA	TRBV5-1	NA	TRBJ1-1	TGCGCCAGCAGCTGGGCCGCCGATACTGAAGCTTTCTTT	CASSWAADTEAFF
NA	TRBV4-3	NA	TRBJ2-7	TGCGCCAGCAGCCAAGCGCACGGGAGCGGCTACGAGCAGTACTTC	CASSQAHGSGYEQYF
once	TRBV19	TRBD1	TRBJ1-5	TGTGCCAGTGGAGGGCGACAGGGAAGGGATCAGCCCCAGCATTTT	CASGGRQGRDQPQHF
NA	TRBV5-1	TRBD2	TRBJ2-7	TGCGCCAGCAGCCTAGCGGGTACCTACGAGCAGTACTTC	CASSLAGTYEQYF
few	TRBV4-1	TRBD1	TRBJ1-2	TGCGCCAGCAGCACAAGGACAGGGGATAACTATGGCTACACCTTC	CASSTRTGDNYGYTF
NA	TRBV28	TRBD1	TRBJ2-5	TGTGCCAGCAGCTTTGCGGGACAGGGTTTTTGGTCGGAGACCCAGTACTTC	CASSFAGQGFWSETQYF
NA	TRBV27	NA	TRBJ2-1	TGTGCCAGCAGTTTAGGAGCGCTGTCCTACAATGAGCAGTTCTTC	CASSLGALSYNEQFF
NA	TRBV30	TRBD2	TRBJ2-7	TGTGCCTGGAACGATGGGACTAGTGTCTACGAGCAGTACTTC	CAWNDGTSVYEQYF
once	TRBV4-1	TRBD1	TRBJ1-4	TGCGCCAGCAGCCAAGGTTCCGCAGGGGGTAATGAAAAACTGTTTTTT	CASSQGSAGGNEKLFF
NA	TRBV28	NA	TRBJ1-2	TGTGCCAGCAGGACACGAGAGGGATACTATGGCTACACCTTC	CASRTREGYYGYTF
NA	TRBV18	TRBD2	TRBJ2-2	TGTGCCAGCTCACCCTCTAGCGGGAGGGCCTCTGACGGGGAGCTGTTTTTT	CASSPSSGRASDGELFF
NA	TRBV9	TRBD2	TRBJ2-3	TGTGCCAGCAGCCTGGGACTAGCGGGAATGACAGATACGCAGTATTTT	CASSLGLAGMTDTQYF
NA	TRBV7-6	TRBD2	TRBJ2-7	TGTGCCAGCAGCTTAGTCGTAGCCGGAAGCCTAGCGGGAGGGCCCGACAGCTACGAGCAGTACTTC	CASSLVVAGSLAGGPDSYEQYF
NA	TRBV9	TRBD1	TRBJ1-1	TGTGCCAGCAGCGTAGTAAGGGGGCCCACTGAAGCTTTCTTT	CASSVVRGPTEAFF
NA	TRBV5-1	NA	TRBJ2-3	TGCGCCAGCAGCTCTGTCCCCCTCCCAGGATTCTATACGCAGTATTTT	CASSSVPLPGFYTQYF
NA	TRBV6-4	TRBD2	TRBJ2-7	TGTGCCAGCAGTGACTCGACTAGCGGGAGTAACGAGCAGTACTTC	CASSDSTSGSNEQYF
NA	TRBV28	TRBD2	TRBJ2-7	TGTGCCAGCAGTCATAGAGCGGGAGGGCCCTACGAGCAGTACTTC	CASSHRAGGPYEQYF
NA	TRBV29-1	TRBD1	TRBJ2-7	TGCAGCGTTGGGGCCGGGACAGGGGGCTCCTACGAGCAGTACTTC	CSVGAGTGGSYEQYF
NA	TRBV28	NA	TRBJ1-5	TGTGCCAGCAGTCCACCGCAGGGTCGGAGTAGCAATCAGCCCCAGCATTTT	CASSPPQGRSSNQPQHF
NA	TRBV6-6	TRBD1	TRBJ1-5	TGTGCCAGCAGCGGGACAGGGGGTAATCAGCCCCAGCATTTT	CASSGTGGNQPQHF
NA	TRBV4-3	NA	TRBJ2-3	TGCGCCAGCAGCCAAGTCTGGGGGCCATACGGAGCTAGCACAGATACGCAGTATTTT	CASSQVWGPYGASTDTQYF
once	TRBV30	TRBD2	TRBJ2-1	TGTGCCTGCCTGACTAGCGGGTACAATGAGCAGTTCTTC	CACLTSGYNEQFF
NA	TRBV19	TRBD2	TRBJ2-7	TGTGCCAGTAGTATTGGTAGCGGGGGCTATCCCTACGAGCAGTACTTC	CASSIGSGGYPYEQYF
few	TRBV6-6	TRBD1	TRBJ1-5	TGTGCCAGCAGGGGACAGGGCAATCAGCCCCAGCATTTT	CASRGQGNQPQHF
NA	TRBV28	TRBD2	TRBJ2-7	TGTGCCAGCAGTCAACCCACTAGCGGGAGGGGGAACTTC	CASSQPTSGRGNF